Listed below are T cell receptor beta chains from one sample, sequenced in a study of CD4+ T cells in melanoma. Clones were sequenced by immunoSEQ multiplex PCR, and TCRdb holds only the in-frame ones, with some missing. The sample consists of some 110,000 clones, 92% of them appearing once. Sequenced input: peripheral blood. The receptors stem from a human donor with melanoma. The CDR3 runs from the conserved cysteine through the conserved F or W. The order of the fields is J gene, V gene, clone size, D gene, CDR3 protein, CDR3 DNA. D genes are given only for firm matches. Part of the rows lack a size; the others show once, few, many or a class for expanded clones.

j_gene: TRBJ2-5
v_gene: TRBV2
abundance: NA
d_gene: NA
CDR3aa: CASRRGVNQETQYF
CDR3nt: TGTGCCAGCAGAAGAGGGGTAAACCAAGAGACCCAGTACTTC

j_gene: TRBJ1-2
v_gene: TRBV27
abundance: NA
d_gene: NA
CDR3aa: CASSLEAGHGYTF
CDR3nt: TGTGCCAGCAGTTTAGAGGCCGGCCATGGCTACACCTTC

j_gene: TRBJ2-3
v_gene: TRBV5-1
abundance: NA
d_gene: TRBD2
CDR3aa: CASSSGLAGGRSTDTQYF
CDR3nt: TGCGCCAGCAGCTCGGGACTAGCGGGGGGCCGTAGCACAGATACGCAGTATTTT

j_gene: TRBJ2-5
v_gene: TRBV7-9
abundance: NA
d_gene: NA
CDR3aa: CASGRQETQYF
CDR3nt: TGTGCCAGCGGGCGTCAAGAGACCCAGTACTTC

j_gene: TRBJ2-7
v_gene: TRBV5-6
abundance: NA
d_gene: TRBD1
CDR3aa: CASSFRQGMNEQYF
CDR3nt: TGTGCCAGCAGCTTCAGACAGGGGATGAACGAGCAGTACTTC

j_gene: TRBJ1-4
v_gene: TRBV10-3
abundance: NA
d_gene: NA
CDR3aa: CAISVGRQNEKLFF
CDR3nt: TGTGCCATCAGTGTCGGGAGGCAAAATGAAAAACTGTTTTTT

j_gene: TRBJ1-4
v_gene: TRBV28
abundance: NA
d_gene: TRBD1
CDR3aa: CASGEDRGVGKLFF
CDR3nt: TGTGCCAGCGGGGAGGACAGGGGGGTGGGAAAACTGTTTTTT

j_gene: TRBJ2-7
v_gene: TRBV6-1
abundance: NA
d_gene: TRBD2
CDR3aa: CASSVAGSSYEQYF
CDR3nt: TGTGCCAGCAGCGTAGCGGGAAGCTCCTACGAGCAGTACTTC

j_gene: TRBJ2-5
v_gene: TRBV20-1
abundance: NA
d_gene: NA
CDR3aa: CSASPEETQYF
CDR3nt: TGCAGTGCTAGTCCCGAAGAGACCCAGTACTTC

j_gene: TRBJ2-2
v_gene: TRBV18
abundance: NA
d_gene: TRBD1
CDR3aa: CASSSGQGDGELFF
CDR3nt: TGTGCCAGCTCGTCGGGACAGGGGGACGGGGAGCTGTTTTTT

j_gene: TRBJ2-2
v_gene: TRBV18
abundance: NA
d_gene: NA
CDR3aa: CAGGGSSNTGELFF
CDR3nt: TGTGCTGGAGGGGGTTCGTCGAACACCGGGGAGCTGTTTTTT

j_gene: TRBJ2-5
v_gene: TRBV7-3
abundance: NA
d_gene: TRBD2
CDR3aa: CASSLSAGLGETQYF
CDR3nt: TGTGCCAGCAGCTTAAGTGCGGGACTAGGAGAGACCCAGTACTTC

j_gene: TRBJ1-1
v_gene: TRBV10-3
abundance: NA
d_gene: TRBD1
CDR3aa: CAISPGTGYTEAFF
CDR3nt: TGTGCCATCAGTCCCGGGACAGGCTACACTGAAGCTTTCTTT

j_gene: TRBJ1-2
v_gene: TRBV9
abundance: NA
d_gene: NA
CDR3aa: CASSVAFNYGYTF
CDR3nt: TGTGCCAGCAGCGTAGCTTTTAACTATGGCTACACCTTC

j_gene: TRBJ2-3
v_gene: TRBV5-1
abundance: once
d_gene: NA
CDR3aa: CASSFATDTQYF
CDR3nt: TGCGCCAGCAGCTTTGCCACAGATACGCAGTATTTT

j_gene: TRBJ2-2
v_gene: TRBV5-1
abundance: once
d_gene: NA
CDR3aa: CASSLGGQNTGELFF
CDR3nt: TGCGCCAGCAGCTTGGGGGGACAGAACACCGGGGAGCTGTTTTTT

j_gene: TRBJ2-3
v_gene: TRBV4-2
abundance: NA
d_gene: TRBD1
CDR3aa: CASSQKYWGQGILDTQYF
CDR3nt: TGTGCCAGCAGCCAGAAGTACTGGGGACAGGGAATTTTAGATACGCAGTATTTT

j_gene: TRBJ2-1
v_gene: TRBV20-1
abundance: NA
d_gene: NA
CDR3aa: CSARNYNEQFF
CDR3nt: TGCAGTGCTAGAAACTACAATGAGCAGTTCTTC

j_gene: TRBJ2-3
v_gene: TRBV29-1
abundance: NA
d_gene: NA
CDR3aa: CSPASTDTQYF
CDR3nt: TGCAGCCCCGCGAGCACAGATACGCAGTATTTT

j_gene: TRBJ2-7
v_gene: TRBV28
abundance: once
d_gene: NA
CDR3aa: CASSPPGWEQYF
CDR3nt: TGTGCCAGCAGTCCTCCAGGGTGGGAGCAGTACTTC

j_gene: TRBJ2-3
v_gene: TRBV5-1
abundance: NA
d_gene: NA
CDR3aa: CASSLGEGTDTQYF
CDR3nt: TGCGCCAGCAGCTTGGGGGAGGGCACAGATACGCAGTATTTT

j_gene: TRBJ2-1
v_gene: TRBV7-2
abundance: NA
d_gene: TRBD2
CDR3aa: CASSLSAGYSYNEQFF
CDR3nt: TGTGCCAGCAGCTTATCAGCGGGATACTCCTACAATGAGCAGTTCTTC

j_gene: TRBJ2-3
v_gene: TRBV11-3
abundance: NA
d_gene: NA
CDR3aa: CASSLGEKGNTQYF
CDR3nt: TGTGCCAGCAGCTTAGGCGAAAAGGGAAATACGCAGTATTTT